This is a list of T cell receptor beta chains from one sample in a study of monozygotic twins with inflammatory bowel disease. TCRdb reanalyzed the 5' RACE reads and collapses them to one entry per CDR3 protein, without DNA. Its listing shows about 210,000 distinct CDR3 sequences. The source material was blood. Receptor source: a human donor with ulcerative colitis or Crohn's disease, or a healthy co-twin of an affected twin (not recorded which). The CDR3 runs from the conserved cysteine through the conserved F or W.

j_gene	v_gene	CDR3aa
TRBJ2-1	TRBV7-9	CASSSRTSGRYNEQFF
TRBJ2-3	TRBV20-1	CSASSRRGLADTQYF
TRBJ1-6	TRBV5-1	CASSLDGVDAPLHF
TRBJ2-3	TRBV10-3	CAISVGTQVDTQYF
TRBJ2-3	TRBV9	CASSVGSSFITDTQYF
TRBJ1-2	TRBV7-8	CASTPRRTGGASYGYTF
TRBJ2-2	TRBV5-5	CASLRTGNTGELFF
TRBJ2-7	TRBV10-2	CASRKDGGSSSYEQYF
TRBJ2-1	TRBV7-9	CASSLGRLAWTYNEQFF
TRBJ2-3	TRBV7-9	CASSPILGRGRADTQYF
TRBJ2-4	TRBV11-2	CASSLGQGGFWDIQYF
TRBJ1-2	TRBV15	CATHGGSFSNYGYTF
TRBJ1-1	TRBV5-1	CASSRATQTLNTEAFF
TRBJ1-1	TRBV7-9	CASSMKGTGLTNTEAFF
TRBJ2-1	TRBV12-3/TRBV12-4	CASSLSVDEQFF
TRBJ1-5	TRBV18	CASSPMGSEPQHF
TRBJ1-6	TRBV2	CASSEPTGQLHF
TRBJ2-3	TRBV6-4	CASSENRGSTDTQYF
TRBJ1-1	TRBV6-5	CASSYPGSTEAFF
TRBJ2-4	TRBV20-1	CSASSLEGNIQYF